This T cell receptor beta chain was profiled in a study of vaccination and CD4 T cells after COVID-19. Study outcomes and limitations: The median proportion of reactive clones detected only post-vaccination in convalescent patients was more than 65%.

This clonotype was seen a few times. The antigen remains undetermined. Sequencing of cultured CD4+ T cell DNA used the Oncomine TCR Beta short-read assay. MiXCR, run by TCRdb on the PCR reads, gives a single entry per CDR3 protein. The sample has under 25,000 distinct CDR3 sequences, over 20% seen once; the top ten hold 11%. Treatment described: roughly 11-day PBMC culture with coronavirus spike peptide pools or control peptides (ViraFEST assay). Using peptide pools, antigen-specific T cells were expanded in ViraFEST before TCRs were sequenced. Dates of PCR positivity, March to December 2020, preceded the US Alpha, Beta and Delta variants. V was pared by 5 bases and J by 7 bases, with 8 bases of the junction left unmatched. Germline V gives CDR1 SGHRS, CDR2 YFSETQ. The CDR3 runs to 15 residues.

This rearrangement joins TRBV5-1 to TRBJ1-6; 8 bases line up with TRBD1. The receptor was derived from a human donor with COVID-19. The sequenced sample consisted of cultured CD4+ T cells from blood. Here the CDR3 reads CASRPQGALNSPLHF. CDR3 DNA: TGCGCCAGCAGGCCTCAGGGGGCCTTGAATTCACCCCTCCACTTT.